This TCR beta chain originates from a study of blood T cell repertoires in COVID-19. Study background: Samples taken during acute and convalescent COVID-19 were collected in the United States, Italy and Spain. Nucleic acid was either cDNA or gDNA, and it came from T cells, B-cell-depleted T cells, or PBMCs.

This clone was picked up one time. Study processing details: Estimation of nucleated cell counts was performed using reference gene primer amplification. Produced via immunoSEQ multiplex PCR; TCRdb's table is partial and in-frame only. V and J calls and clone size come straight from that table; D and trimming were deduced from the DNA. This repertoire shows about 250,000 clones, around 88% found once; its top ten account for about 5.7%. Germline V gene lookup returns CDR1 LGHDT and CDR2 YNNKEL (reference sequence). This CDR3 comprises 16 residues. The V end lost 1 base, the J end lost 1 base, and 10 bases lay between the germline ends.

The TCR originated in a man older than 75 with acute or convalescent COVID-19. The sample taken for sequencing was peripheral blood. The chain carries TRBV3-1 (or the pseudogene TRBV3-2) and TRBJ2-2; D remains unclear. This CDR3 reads CASSQVSAENTGELFF. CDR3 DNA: TGTGCCAGCAGCCAAGTTTCGGCGGAGAACACCGGGGAGCTGTTTTTT.